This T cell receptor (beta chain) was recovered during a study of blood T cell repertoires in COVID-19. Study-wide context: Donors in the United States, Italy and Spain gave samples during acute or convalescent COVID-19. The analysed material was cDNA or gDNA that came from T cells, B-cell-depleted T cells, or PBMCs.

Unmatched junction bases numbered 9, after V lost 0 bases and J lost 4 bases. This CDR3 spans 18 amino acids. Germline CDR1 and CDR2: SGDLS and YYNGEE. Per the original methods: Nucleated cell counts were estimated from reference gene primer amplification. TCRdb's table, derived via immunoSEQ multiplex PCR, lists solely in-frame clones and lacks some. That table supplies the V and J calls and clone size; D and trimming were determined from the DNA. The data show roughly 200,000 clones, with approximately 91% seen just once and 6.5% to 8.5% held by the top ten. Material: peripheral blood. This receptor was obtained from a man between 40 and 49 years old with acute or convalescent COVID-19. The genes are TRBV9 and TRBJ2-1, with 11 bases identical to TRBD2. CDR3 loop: CASSVEASGGPHYNEQFF. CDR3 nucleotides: TGTGCCAGCAGCGTAGAGGCTAGCGGGGGGCCCCATTACAATGAGCAGTTCTTC.